A single T cell receptor (beta chain) is shown here with its context. It may be a read error: a sequence one base away is much more abundant. A second roughly 6 to 12 cycle PCR used barcoded and J-beta primers. Every cDNA molecule carried a tag from a template-switch adaptor bearing 12 random nucleotides. TCRdb reprocessed the 5' RACE reads with MiXCR, giving one entry per CDR3 protein. The repertoire holds about 770,000 distinct CDR3 sequences, with more than 40% as singletons. The entry originates in a study of blood T cells in healthy people across ages. Germline V lookup: CDR1 SGHRS, CDR2 YFSETQ. CDR3 size: 16 residues.

The chain joins TRBV5-1 to TRBJ1-6, with unresolved D. The source is a man aged 55 to 70 in good health. Sequencing input: blood. CDR3 in DNA: TGCGCCAGCAGCCCCGGATCGGATAGGATCGGTTCACCCCCCCACTTT. Residues: CASSPGSDRIGSPPHF. The variable domain in full, completed from reference TRBV5-1 and TRBJ1-6, reads KAGVTQTPRYLIKTRGQQVTLSCSPISGHRSVSWYQQTPGQGLQFLFEYFSETQRNKGNFPGRFSGRQFSNSRSEMNVSTLELGDSALYLCASSPGSDRIGSPPHFGNGTRLTVT.